Given below is one T cell receptor (beta chain) in context. This sample is part of a study of CD8+CD57+ T cells in acquired aplastic anemia. Study details: Healthy-donor CD4+ cells averaged around 10 million reads.

Investigators profiled TCR beta VDJ and CDR3 from genomic DNA template. TCRdb fed the reads into MiXCR, producing one record per CDR3 protein. The data contain 75,000 to 90,000 distinct CDR3 sequences, 40% to 55% of them singletons. From germline, CDR1 is SQVTM and CDR2 ANQGSEA. The CDR3 runs to 12 residues. The V segment lost 3 bases and the J segment 6 bases; nucleotides outside the gene matches: 3. The rearrangement links TRBV29-1 to TRBJ2-3; 7 bases fit TRBD1. The source material was sorted CD4+, CD8+, or CD8+CD57+ T cells (not recorded which) from PBMCs. This TCR was sampled from a human donor in good health, serving as a control. The CDR3 region has the DNA TGCAGCGTTGAGACAGGGATCGATACGCAGTATTTT. Protein: CSVETGIDTQYF.